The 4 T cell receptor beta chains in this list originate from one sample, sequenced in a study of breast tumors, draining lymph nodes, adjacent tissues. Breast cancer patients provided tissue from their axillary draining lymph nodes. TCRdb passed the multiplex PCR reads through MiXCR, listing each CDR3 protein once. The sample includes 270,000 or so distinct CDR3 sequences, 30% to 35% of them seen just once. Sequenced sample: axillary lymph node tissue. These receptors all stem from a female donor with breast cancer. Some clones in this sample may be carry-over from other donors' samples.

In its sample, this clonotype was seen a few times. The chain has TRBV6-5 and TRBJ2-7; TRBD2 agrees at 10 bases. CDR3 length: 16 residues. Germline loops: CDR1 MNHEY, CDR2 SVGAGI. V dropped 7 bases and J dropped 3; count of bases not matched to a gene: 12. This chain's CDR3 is CASTARWTSGSYEQYF. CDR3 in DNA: TGTGCCAGCACTGCAAGATGGACTAGCGGTAGCTACGAGCAGTACTTC.

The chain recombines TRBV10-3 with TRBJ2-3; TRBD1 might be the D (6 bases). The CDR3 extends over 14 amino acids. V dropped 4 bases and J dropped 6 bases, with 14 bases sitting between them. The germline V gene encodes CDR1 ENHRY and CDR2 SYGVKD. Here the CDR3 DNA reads TGTGCCATCAGTGGACAGGAAGGGGGTGATACGCAGTATTTT. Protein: CAISGQEGGDTQYF.

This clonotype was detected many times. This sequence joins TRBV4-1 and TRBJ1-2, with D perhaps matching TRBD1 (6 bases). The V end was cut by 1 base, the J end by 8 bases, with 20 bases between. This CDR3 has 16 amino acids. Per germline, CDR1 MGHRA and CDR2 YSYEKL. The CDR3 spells CASSQGGGGYRIGYTF. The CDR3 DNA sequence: TGCGCCAGCAGCCAAGGAGGGGGAGGATATCGGATCGGCTACACCTTC.

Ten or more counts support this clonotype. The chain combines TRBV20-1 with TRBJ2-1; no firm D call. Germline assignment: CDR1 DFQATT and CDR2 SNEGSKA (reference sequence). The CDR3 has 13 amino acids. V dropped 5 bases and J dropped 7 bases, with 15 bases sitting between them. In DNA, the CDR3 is TGCAGTGCTGAGGACCCTGCAGTAAATGAGCAGTTCTTC. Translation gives CSAEDPAVNEQFF.